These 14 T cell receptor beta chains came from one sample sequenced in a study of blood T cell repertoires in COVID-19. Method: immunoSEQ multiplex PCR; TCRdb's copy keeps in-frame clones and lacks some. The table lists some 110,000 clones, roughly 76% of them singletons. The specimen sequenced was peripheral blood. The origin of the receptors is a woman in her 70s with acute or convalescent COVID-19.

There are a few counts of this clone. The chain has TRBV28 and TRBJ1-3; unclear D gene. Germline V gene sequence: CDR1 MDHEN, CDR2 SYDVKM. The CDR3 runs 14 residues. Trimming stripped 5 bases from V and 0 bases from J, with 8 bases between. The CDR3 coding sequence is TGTGCCAGCAGTCTGTCTACCTCTGGAAACACCATATATTTT. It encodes CASSLSTSGNTIYF.

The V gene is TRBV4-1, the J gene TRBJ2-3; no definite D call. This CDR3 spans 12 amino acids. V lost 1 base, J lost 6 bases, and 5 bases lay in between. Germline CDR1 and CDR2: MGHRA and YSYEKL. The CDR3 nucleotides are TGCGCCAGCAGCCAAGTTCTCGATACGCAGTATTTT. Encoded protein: CASSQVLDTQYF.

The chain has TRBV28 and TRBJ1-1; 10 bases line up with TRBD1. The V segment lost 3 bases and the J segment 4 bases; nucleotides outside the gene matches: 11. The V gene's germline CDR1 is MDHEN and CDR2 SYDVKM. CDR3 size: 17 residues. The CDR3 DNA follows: TGTGCCAGCAGTTTCCCAACGCGGACAGGGGGTTTCACTGAAGCTTTCTTT. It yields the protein CASSFPTRTGGFTEAFF.

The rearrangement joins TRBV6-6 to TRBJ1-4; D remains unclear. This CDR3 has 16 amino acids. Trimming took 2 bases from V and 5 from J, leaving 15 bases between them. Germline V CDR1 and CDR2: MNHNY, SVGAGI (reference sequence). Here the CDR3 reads CASSYRNPQLNEKLFF. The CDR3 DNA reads TGTGCCAGCAGTTACCGGAACCCGCAACTAAATGAAAAACTGTTTTTT.

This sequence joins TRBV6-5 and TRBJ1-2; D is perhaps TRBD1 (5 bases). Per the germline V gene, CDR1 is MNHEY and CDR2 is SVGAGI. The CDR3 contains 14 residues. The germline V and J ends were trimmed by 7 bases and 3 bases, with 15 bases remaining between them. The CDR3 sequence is CASIPRGRDYGYTF. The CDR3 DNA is TGTGCCAGCATCCCGCGGGGGAGGGACTATGGCTACACCTTC.

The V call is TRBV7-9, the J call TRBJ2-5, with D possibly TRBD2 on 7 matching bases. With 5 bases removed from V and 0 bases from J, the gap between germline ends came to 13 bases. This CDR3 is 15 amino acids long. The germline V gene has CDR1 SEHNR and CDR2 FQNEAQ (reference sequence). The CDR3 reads CASSRGGDNQETQYF. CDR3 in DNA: TGTGCCAGCAGCCGAGGGGGGGACAACCAAGAGACCCAGTACTTC.

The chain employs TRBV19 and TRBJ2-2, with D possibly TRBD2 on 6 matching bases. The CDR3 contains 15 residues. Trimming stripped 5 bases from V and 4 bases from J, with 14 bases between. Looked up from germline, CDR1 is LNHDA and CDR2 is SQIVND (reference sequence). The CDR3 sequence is CASSGVGSSTGELFF. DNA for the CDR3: TGTGCCAGTAGTGGGGTCGGGAGCAGCACCGGGGAGCTGTTTTTT. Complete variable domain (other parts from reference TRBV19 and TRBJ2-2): DGGITQSPKYLFRKEGQNVTLSCEQNLNHDAMYWYRQDPGQGLRLIYYSQIVNDFQKGDIAEGYSVSREKKESFPLTVTSAQKNPTAFYLCASSGVGSSTGELFFGEGSRLTVL.

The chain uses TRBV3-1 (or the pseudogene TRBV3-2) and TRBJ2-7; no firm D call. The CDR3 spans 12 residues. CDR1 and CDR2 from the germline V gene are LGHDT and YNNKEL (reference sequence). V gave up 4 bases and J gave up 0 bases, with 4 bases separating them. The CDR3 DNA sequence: TGTGCCAGCAGCCTTAACTCCTACGAGCAGTACTTC. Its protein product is CASSLNSYEQYF.

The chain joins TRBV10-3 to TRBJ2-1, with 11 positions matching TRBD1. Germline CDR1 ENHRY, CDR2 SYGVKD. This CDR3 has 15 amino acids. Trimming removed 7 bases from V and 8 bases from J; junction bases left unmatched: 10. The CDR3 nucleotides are TGTGCCATCATGGTTAGTGGACAGGGGGCCGATGAGCAGTTCTTC. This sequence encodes CAIMVSGQGADEQFF.

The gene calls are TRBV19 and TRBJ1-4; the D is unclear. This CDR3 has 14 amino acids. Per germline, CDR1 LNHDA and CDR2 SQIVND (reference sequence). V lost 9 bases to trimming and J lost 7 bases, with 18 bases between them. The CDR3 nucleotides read TGTGCCAGGCCGAGGGAAGGGCGATCTGAAAAACTGTTTTTT. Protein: CARPREGRSEKLFF.

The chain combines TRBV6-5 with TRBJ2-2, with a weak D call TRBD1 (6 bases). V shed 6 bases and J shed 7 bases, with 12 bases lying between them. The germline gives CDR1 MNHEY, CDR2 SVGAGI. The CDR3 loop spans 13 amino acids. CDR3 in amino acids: CASRTGSGGELFF. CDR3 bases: TGTGCCAGCAGGACAGGTTCGGGCGGGGAGCTGTTTTTT.

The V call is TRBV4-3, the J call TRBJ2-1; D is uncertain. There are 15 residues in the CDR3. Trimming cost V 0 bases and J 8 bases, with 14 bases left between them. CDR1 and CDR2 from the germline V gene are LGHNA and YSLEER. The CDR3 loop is CASSQDPSLNHEQFF. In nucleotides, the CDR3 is TGCGCCAGCAGCCAAGATCCCTCCCTAAACCATGAGCAGTTCTTC.

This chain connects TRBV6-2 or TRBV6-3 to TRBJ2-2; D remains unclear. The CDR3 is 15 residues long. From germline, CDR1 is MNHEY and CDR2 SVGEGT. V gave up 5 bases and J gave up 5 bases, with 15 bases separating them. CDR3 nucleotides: TGTGCCAGCAGTCAATCGATCAGATATACCGGGGAGCTGTTTTTT. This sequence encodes CASSQSIRYTGELFF.

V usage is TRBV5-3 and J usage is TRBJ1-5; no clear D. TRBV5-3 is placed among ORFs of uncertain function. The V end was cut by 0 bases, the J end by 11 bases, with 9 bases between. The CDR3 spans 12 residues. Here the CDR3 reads CARSLERPAQHF. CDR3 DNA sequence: TGTGCCAGAAGCTTGGAGCGACCAGCCCAGCATTTT.